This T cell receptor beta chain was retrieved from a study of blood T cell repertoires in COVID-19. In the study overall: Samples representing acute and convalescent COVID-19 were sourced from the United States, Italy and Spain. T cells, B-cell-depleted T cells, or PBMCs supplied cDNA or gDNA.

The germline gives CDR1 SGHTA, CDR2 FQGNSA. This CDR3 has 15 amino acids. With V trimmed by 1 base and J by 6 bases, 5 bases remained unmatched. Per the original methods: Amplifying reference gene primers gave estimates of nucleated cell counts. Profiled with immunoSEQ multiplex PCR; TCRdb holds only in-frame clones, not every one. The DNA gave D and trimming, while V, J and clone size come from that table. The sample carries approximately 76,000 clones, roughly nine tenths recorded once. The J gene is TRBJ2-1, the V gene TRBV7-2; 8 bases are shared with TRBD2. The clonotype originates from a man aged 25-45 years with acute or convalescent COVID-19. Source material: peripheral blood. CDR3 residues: CASSLGAGEVNEQFF. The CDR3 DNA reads TGTGCCAGCAGCTTAGGAGCGGGAGAAGTCAATGAGCAGTTCTTC.